Listed below are T cell receptor beta chains from one sample, sequenced in a study of CDR3 diversity in severe acne. TCRdb independently ran MiXCR on the PCR reads; one entry per CDR3 protein. This table holds roughly 100,000 distinct CDR3 sequences, around 53% found once. Sequenced input: blood. Every receptor here comes from a male donor with acne. CDR3s include the opening cysteine and the closing phenylalanine or tryptophan. The D gene is left open where the match is weak. The size entry is marked missing in some rows and otherwise reads once, few, many or a size class.

clone_size: NA
v_call: TRBV11-3
j_call: TRBJ1-1
d_call: NA
cdr3_nt: TGTGCCAGCAGCGGGGAGGGCACTGAAGCTTTCTTT
cdr3_aa: CASSGEGTEAFF

clone_size: NA
v_call: TRBV7-9
j_call: TRBJ2-6
d_call: NA
cdr3_nt: TGTGCCAGCAGCAAGGGGGGGATTGGGGCCAACGTCCTGACTTTC
cdr3_aa: CASSKGGIGANVLTF

clone_size: NA
v_call: TRBV20-1
j_call: TRBJ1-1
d_call: NA
cdr3_nt: TGCAGTGCTAGAGATTGGCAGGGTATCACTGAAGCTTTCTTT
cdr3_aa: CSARDWQGITEAFF

clone_size: NA
v_call: TRBV10-3
j_call: TRBJ2-7
d_call: NA
cdr3_nt: TGTGCCATCAATCCAGGGGATCTCCGCGAGCAGTACTTC
cdr3_aa: CAINPGDLREQYF

clone_size: few
v_call: TRBV6-5
j_call: TRBJ2-1
d_call: TRBD2
cdr3_nt: TGTGCCAGCAGTTACTTTGGCGGGAGCTACAATGAGCAGTTCTTC
cdr3_aa: CASSYFGGSYNEQFF

clone_size: NA
v_call: TRBV20-1
j_call: TRBJ1-5
d_call: TRBD1
cdr3_nt: TGCAGTGCTCGGGGACTACCCCGGGGCAGGGGGCGGAAAAGGTTCCCTAATCAGCCCCAGCATTTT
cdr3_aa: CSARGLPRGRGRKRFPNQPQHF

clone_size: NA
v_call: TRBV27
j_call: TRBJ2-5
d_call: NA
cdr3_nt: TGTGCCAGCAGTGTAGGCCCCAAGGGAGAGACCCAGTACTTC
cdr3_aa: CASSVGPKGETQYF

clone_size: few
v_call: TRBV6-4
j_call: TRBJ2-2
d_call: NA
cdr3_nt: TGTGCCAGCAGTGACGGGTCCGAGGGGTCCGGGGAGCTGTTTTTT
cdr3_aa: CASSDGSEGSGELFF

clone_size: NA
v_call: TRBV7-9
j_call: TRBJ2-5
d_call: NA
cdr3_nt: TGTGCCAGCAGCTTTGTTAGGCTGAGAGAGACCCAGTACTTC
cdr3_aa: CASSFVRLRETQYF

clone_size: NA
v_call: TRBV10-3
j_call: TRBJ2-3
d_call: TRBD2
cdr3_nt: TGTGCCACCCGAACTCTTGCTAGCGGGAGCACAGATACGCAGTATTTT
cdr3_aa: CATRTLASGSTDTQYF

clone_size: many
v_call: TRBV7-9
j_call: TRBJ2-1
d_call: NA
cdr3_nt: TGTGCCAGCAGCTTAAACAGGGAGGGACACAATGAGCAGTTCTTC
cdr3_aa: CASSLNREGHNEQFF

clone_size: medium-sized
v_call: TRBV7-2
j_call: TRBJ1-2
d_call: NA
cdr3_nt: TGTGCCAGCAGCTTCGATGTGAACTATGGCTACACCTTC
cdr3_aa: CASSFDVNYGYTF

clone_size: many
v_call: TRBV13
j_call: TRBJ2-6
d_call: NA
cdr3_nt: TGTGCCAGCAGCCGCAGCTCTGGGGCCAACGTCCTGACTTTC
cdr3_aa: CASSRSSGANVLTF

clone_size: many
v_call: TRBV11-3
j_call: TRBJ2-7
d_call: TRBD1
cdr3_nt: TGTGCCAGCAGCTTACAGGGGGTCGGGAACGAGCAGTACTTC
cdr3_aa: CASSLQGVGNEQYF

clone_size: NA
v_call: TRBV6-6
j_call: TRBJ2-5
d_call: TRBD2
cdr3_nt: TGTGCCAGCAGCACCCAGCGGGAGCGCTGGGAGACCCAGTACTTC
cdr3_aa: CASSTQRERWETQYF

clone_size: few
v_call: TRBV27
j_call: TRBJ2-1
d_call: TRBD2
cdr3_nt: TGTGCCAGCGCCTTGAGCGGGAGGCTCTACAATGAGCAGTTCTTC
cdr3_aa: CASALSGRLYNEQFF

clone_size: NA
v_call: TRBV7-8
j_call: TRBJ2-7
d_call: NA
cdr3_nt: TGTGCCAGCAGCCCATGGACTGAGAGGTTCGACGAGCAGTACTTC
cdr3_aa: CASSPWTERFDEQYF

clone_size: NA
v_call: TRBV5-6
j_call: TRBJ1-4
d_call: NA
cdr3_nt: TGTGCGCTGGATCTTCAGAGTAGAGACGGATCCCTGTTTTTT
cdr3_aa: CALDLQSRDGSLFF

clone_size: NA
v_call: TRBV7-9
j_call: TRBJ1-4
d_call: NA
cdr3_nt: TGTGCCAGCAGCACGGGAGTGACAACTAATGAAAAACTGTTTTTT
cdr3_aa: CASSTGVTTNEKLFF

clone_size: NA
v_call: TRBV25-1
j_call: TRBJ1-4
d_call: NA
cdr3_nt: TGTGCCAGCAGTGAATGGGGGGAAGCTACTAATGAAAAACTGTTTTTT
cdr3_aa: CASSEWGEATNEKLFF

clone_size: NA
v_call: TRBV12-1
j_call: TRBJ2-7
d_call: NA
cdr3_nt: TGTGCCAGCACCCGGGCTAGCGGGAGAACTTCCTACGGGCAGCACTTC
cdr3_aa: CASTRASGRTSYGQHF

clone_size: many
v_call: TRBV7-3
j_call: TRBJ2-1
d_call: TRBD2
cdr3_nt: TGTGCCAGCAGCCTCAGACTAGCGGGAGAGCAGTTCTTC
cdr3_aa: CASSLRLAGEQFF

clone_size: NA
v_call: TRBV10-3
j_call: TRBJ1-5
d_call: TRBD1
cdr3_nt: TGTGCCAGCAGCCAGGGGGCTAGCAATCAGCCCCAGCATTTT
cdr3_aa: CASSQGASNQPQHF

clone_size: many
v_call: TRBV20-1
j_call: TRBJ2-2
d_call: TRBD2
cdr3_nt: TGCAGTGCTACCCGGACTAGCGGGAGCACCGGGGAGCTGTTTTTT
cdr3_aa: CSATRTSGSTGELFF

clone_size: many
v_call: TRBV5-1
j_call: TRBJ1-2
d_call: NA
cdr3_nt: TGCGCCAGCAGCTTCACCGGAGATGGCTACACCTTC
cdr3_aa: CASSFTGDGYTF

clone_size: NA
v_call: TRBV11-1
j_call: TRBJ2-5
d_call: TRBD2
cdr3_nt: TGTGCCAGCAGCCCTAGACTAGCGGTTGGGGAGACCCAGTACTTC
cdr3_aa: CASSPRLAVGETQYF

clone_size: many
v_call: TRBV5-4
j_call: TRBJ2-3
d_call: NA
cdr3_nt: TGTGCCCCGGGCTTGGCGGGAGATACGCAGTATTTT
cdr3_aa: CAPGLAGDTQYF

clone_size: NA
v_call: TRBV18
j_call: TRBJ1-1
d_call: NA
cdr3_nt: TGTGCCAGCTCACCAAGGAGGGTGGACACTGAAGCTTTCTTT
cdr3_aa: CASSPRRVDTEAFF

clone_size: NA
v_call: TRBV24-1
j_call: TRBJ2-5
d_call: NA
cdr3_nt: TGTGCCATCAGTGAGTCGGGAAAGACCCAGTACTTC
cdr3_aa: CAISESGKTQYF

clone_size: many
v_call: TRBV2
j_call: TRBJ1-5
d_call: TRBD1
cdr3_nt: TGTGCCAGCAGACGGGACAGGGGAGGCAATCAGCCCCAGCATTTT
cdr3_aa: CASRRDRGGNQPQHF

clone_size: many
v_call: TRBV7-2
j_call: TRBJ2-1
d_call: TRBD1
cdr3_nt: TGTGCCAGCAGCCAACGACAGGGGTCCTACAATGAGCAGTTCTTC
cdr3_aa: CASSQRQGSYNEQFF

clone_size: many
v_call: TRBV6-5
j_call: TRBJ2-3
d_call: TRBD2
cdr3_nt: TGTGCCAGCAGTTACTCGTACGCCGGGGGGAGCACAGATACGCAGTATTTT
cdr3_aa: CASSYSYAGGSTDTQYF

clone_size: NA
v_call: TRBV7-9
j_call: TRBJ1-2
d_call: NA
cdr3_nt: TGTGCCAGCAGCTTGGGAACGGACGACTATGGCTACACCTTC
cdr3_aa: CASSLGTDDYGYTF

clone_size: NA
v_call: TRBV25-1
j_call: TRBJ2-7
d_call: TRBD2
cdr3_nt: TGTGCCACCAGCACGGTTAGCGGGAGGGCCTACGAGCAGTACTTC
cdr3_aa: CATSTVSGRAYEQYF

clone_size: NA
v_call: TRBV7-2
j_call: TRBJ2-2
d_call: TRBD2
cdr3_nt: TGTGCCAGCAGCCCCGCTTCACTAGCGGACACCGGGGAGCTGTTTTTT
cdr3_aa: CASSPASLADTGELFF

clone_size: many
v_call: TRBV24-1
j_call: TRBJ2-7
d_call: NA
cdr3_nt: TGTGCCACCAGTGATCCGGGGGTCCCCAACTACGAGCAGTACTTC
cdr3_aa: CATSDPGVPNYEQYF

clone_size: NA
v_call: TRBV11-2
j_call: TRBJ2-3
d_call: NA
cdr3_nt: TGTGCCAGCAGCTTAGCCCTACTCTCAGCAGATACGCAGTATTTT
cdr3_aa: CASSLALLSADTQYF

clone_size: medium-sized
v_call: TRBV20-1
j_call: TRBJ2-7
d_call: NA
cdr3_nt: TGCAGTGCCCTCCGGGCCCCCCCTTACGAGCAGTACTTC
cdr3_aa: CSALRAPPYEQYF

clone_size: NA
v_call: TRBV7-9
j_call: TRBJ2-2
d_call: NA
cdr3_nt: TGTGCCAGCAGCTTATCCGGGTCTACCGGGGAGCTGTTTTTT
cdr3_aa: CASSLSGSTGELFF

clone_size: many
v_call: TRBV10-1
j_call: TRBJ2-7
d_call: NA
cdr3_nt: TGCGCCAGCAGTGAGTCCGGAATACCCTCGGGCGAGCAGTACTTC
cdr3_aa: CASSESGIPSGEQYF

clone_size: NA
v_call: TRBV2
j_call: TRBJ2-5
d_call: TRBD2
cdr3_nt: TGTGCCAGCAGTGAGAAGCTAGCGGGGAGAAAAGAGACCCAGTACTTC
cdr3_aa: CASSEKLAGRKETQYF

clone_size: NA
v_call: TRBV6-5
j_call: TRBJ2-7
d_call: NA
cdr3_nt: TGTGCCAGCAGCCCGAAGGAAACCGCCGGCGGACGGGCGTACGAGCAGTACTTC
cdr3_aa: CASSPKETAGGRAYEQYF

clone_size: few
v_call: TRBV27
j_call: TRBJ2-3
d_call: NA
cdr3_nt: TGTGCCAGCTCTAGGAGCCCAGATACGCAGTATTTT
cdr3_aa: CASSRSPDTQYF

clone_size: few
v_call: TRBV4-2
j_call: TRBJ2-5
d_call: NA
cdr3_nt: TGTGCCAGCAGCCAAGGGAGACAGGCAAGGGTCGGAGAGACCCAGTACTTC
cdr3_aa: CASSQGRQARVGETQYF

clone_size: NA
v_call: TRBV10-3
j_call: TRBJ1-2
d_call: NA
cdr3_nt: TGTGCCATCAGTGAGCACAGGGTCTTGGATGGCTACACCTTC
cdr3_aa: CAISEHRVLDGYTF